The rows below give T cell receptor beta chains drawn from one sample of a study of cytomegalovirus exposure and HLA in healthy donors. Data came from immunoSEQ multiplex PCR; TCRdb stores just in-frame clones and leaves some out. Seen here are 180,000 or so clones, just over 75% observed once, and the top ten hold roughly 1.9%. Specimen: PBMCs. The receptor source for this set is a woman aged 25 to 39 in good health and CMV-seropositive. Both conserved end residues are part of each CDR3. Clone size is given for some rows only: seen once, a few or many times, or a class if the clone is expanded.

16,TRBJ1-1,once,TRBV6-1,CASSEGGQGRNTEAFF
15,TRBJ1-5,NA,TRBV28,CASDDRGRGNQPQHF
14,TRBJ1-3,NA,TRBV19,CASSMGQSGNTIYF
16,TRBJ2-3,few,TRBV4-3,CASSQEAGVWADTQYF
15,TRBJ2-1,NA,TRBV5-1,CASSQEGAGDNEQFF
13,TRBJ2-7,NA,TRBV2,CASNKGGESEQYF
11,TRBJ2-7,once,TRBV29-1,CSVGTVYEQYF
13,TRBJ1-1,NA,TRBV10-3,CATRTGENTEAFF
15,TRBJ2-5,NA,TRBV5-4,CASSIKQGSQETQYF
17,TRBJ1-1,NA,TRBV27,CASSFRPGGYDVTEAFF
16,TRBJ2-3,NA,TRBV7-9,CASSLAGLTSTDTQYF
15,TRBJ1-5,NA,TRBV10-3,CAISESQTEYQPQHF
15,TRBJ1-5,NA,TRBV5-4,CASSLNQGRDQPQHF
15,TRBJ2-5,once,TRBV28,CASSLSGKGQETQYF
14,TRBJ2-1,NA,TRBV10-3,CAINGGAIYNEQFF
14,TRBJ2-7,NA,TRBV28,CASSPRDSTYEQYF
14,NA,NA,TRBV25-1,CASTSGAPLYEQYF
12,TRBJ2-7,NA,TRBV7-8,CASSPHRDEQYF
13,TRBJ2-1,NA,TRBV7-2,CASSPTSSGMPFF
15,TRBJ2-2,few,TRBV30,CAWSVLSPTTGELFF
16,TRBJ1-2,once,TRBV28,CASLTGGAIRDYGYTF
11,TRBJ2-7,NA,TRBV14,CASDTYYEQYF
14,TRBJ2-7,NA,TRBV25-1,CASSGADLTGEQYF
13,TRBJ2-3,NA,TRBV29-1,CSVAGGVADTQYF
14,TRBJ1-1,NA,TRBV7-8,CASSLLGQGTEAFF
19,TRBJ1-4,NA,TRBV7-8,CASSLEIRGLDFVFEKLFF
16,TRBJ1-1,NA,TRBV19,CASSISRRQGYDEAFF
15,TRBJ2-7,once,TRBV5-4,CASTASGTGNYEQYF
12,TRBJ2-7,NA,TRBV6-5,CASNSGLGEQYF
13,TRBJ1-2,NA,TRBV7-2,CASSRDRGPGYTF
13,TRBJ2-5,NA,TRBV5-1,CASQDSNQETQYF
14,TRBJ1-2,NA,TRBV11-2,CASSRAGPGGGYTF
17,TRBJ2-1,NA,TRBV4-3,CASSQDQASGTYNEQFF
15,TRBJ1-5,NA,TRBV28,CASSLTGQGNQPQHF
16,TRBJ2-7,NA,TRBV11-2,CASSLVGTGGMYEQYF
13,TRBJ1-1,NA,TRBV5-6,CASSRDRGTEAFF
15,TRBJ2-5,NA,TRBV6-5,CASSYSTATGDTQYF